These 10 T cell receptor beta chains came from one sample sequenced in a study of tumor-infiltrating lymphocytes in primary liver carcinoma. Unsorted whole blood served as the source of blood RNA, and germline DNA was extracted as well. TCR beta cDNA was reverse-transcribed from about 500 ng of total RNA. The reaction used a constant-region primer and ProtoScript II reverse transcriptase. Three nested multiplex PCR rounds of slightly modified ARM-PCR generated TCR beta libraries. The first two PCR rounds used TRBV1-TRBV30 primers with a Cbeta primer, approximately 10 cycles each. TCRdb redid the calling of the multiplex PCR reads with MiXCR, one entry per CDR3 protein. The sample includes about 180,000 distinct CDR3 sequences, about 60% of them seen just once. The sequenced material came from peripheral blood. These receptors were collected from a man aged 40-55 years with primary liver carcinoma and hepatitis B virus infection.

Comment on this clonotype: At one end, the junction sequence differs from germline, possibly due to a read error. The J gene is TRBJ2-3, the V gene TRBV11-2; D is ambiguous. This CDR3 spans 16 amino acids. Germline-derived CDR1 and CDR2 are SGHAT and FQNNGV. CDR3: CASNLELTAWSDTQYF. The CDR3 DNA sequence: TGTGCCAGCAACTTAGAGTTGACTGCCTGGTCAGATACGCAGTATTTT.

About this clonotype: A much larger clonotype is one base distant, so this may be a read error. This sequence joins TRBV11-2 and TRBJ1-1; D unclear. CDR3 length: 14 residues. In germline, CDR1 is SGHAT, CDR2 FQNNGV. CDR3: CVSSLVTQNTEAFF. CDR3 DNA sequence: TGTGTCAGCAGCTTAGTAACCCAGAACACTGAAGCTTTCTTT. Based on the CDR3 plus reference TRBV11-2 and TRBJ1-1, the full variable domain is EAGVAQSPRYKIIEKRQSVAFWCNPISGHATLYWYQQILGQGPKLLIQFQNNGVVDDSQLPKDRFSAERLKGVDSTLKIQPAKLEDSAVYLCVSSLVTQNTEAFFGQGTRLTVV.

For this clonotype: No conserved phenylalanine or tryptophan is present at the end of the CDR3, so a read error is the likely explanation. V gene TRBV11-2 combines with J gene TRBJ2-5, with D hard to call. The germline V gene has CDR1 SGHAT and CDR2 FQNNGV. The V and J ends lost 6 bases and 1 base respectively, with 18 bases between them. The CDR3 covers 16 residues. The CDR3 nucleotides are TGTGCCAGCAGTTTACCAACATTCACTCCCCAAGAGACCCAGTACTCC. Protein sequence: CASSLPTFTPQETQYS.

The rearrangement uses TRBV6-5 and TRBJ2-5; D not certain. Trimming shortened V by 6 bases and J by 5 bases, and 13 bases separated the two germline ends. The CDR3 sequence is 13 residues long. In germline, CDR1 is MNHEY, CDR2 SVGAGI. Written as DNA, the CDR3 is TGTGCCAGCAGGTCCGTCGGGCCGGAGACCCAGTACTTC. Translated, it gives CASRSVGPETQYF.

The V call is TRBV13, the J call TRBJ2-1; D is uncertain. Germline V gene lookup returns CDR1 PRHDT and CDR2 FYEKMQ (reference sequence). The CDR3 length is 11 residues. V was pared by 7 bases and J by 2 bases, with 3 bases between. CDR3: CASNAYNEQFF. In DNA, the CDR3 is TGTGCCAGCAATGCCTACAATGAGCAGTTCTTC.

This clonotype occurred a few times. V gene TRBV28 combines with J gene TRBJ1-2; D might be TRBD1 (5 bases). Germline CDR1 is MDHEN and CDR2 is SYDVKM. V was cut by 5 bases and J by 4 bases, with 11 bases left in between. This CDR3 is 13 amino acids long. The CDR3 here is CASSLQGAYGYTF. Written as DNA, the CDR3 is TGTGCCAGCAGTCTCCAGGGAGCCTATGGCTACACCTTC.

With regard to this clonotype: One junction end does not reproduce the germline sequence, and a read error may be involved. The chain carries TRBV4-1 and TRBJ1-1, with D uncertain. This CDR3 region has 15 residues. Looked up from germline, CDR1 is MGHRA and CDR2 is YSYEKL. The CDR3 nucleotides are TGCGCCAGCAAGACAAAGGGTTTCATGAACACAGAAGCTTTCTTT. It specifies CASKTKGFMNTEAFF.

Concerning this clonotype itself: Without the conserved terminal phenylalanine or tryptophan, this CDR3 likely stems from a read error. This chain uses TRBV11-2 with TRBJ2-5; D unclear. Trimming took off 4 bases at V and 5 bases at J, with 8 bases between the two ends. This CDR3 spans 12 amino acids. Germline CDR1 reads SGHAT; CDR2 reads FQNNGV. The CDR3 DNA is TGTGCCAGCAGCTCAGTTGAGGAGACCCAGTACTAC. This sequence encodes CASSSVEETQYY.

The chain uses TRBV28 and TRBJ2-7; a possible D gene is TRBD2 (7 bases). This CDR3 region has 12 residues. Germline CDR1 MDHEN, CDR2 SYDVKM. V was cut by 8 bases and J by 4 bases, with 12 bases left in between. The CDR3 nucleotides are TGTGCCAGCCAAAGGGGGGGGTACGAGCAGTACTTC. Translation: CASQRGGYEQYF. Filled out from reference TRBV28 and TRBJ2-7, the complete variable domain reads DVKVTQSSRYLVKRTGEKVFLECVQDMDHENMFWYRQDPGLGLRLIYFSYDVKMKEKGDIPEGYSVSREKKERFSLILESASTNQTSMYLCASQRGGYEQYFGPGTRLTVT.

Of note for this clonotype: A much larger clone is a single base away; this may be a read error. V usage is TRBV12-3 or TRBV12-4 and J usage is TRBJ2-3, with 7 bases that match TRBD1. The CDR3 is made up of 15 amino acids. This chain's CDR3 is CVSSSTGVGTDTQYF. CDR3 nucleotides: TGTGTCAGCAGTTCTACAGGGGTCGGCACAGATACGCAGTATTTT.